The source of this T cell receptor beta chain is a study of T cells in Graves' hyperthyroidism and ophthalmopathy. It was RNA transcripts that yielded the amplified TCR beta CDR3 regions. Initially, a first-round RT-PCR of the TCR CDR3 employed the HTBI primer set. TCRdb recomputed calls from the multiplex PCR reads with MiXCR, one row per CDR3 protein. The sample has around 540,000 distinct CDR3 sequences, 16% seen once. Disease lasting under 3 months, a NOSPECS grade of at least 4, and a Clinical Activity Score of at least 3 were features of the ophthalmopathy patients. The sequencing input was blood. This TCR was sampled from a woman in her 30s with Graves' ophthalmopathy.

CDR3 coding DNA: TGTGCCAGCGCTTTCGGTGAGGGGGAGCAGTACTTC. This encodes CASAFGEGEQYF. This sequence joins TRBV6-1 and TRBJ2-7; tentatively, D is TRBD1 or TRBD2 (5 bases each). Trimming pared 8 bases from V and 7 bases from J, leaving 15 bases between. The length of the CDR3 is 12 residues. Germline CDR1 MNHNS, CDR2 SASEGT.